The TCR beta chain described here comes from a study of blood T cell repertoires in COVID-19. TCRdb's copy holds only in-frame clones and misses some; the assay was immunoSEQ multiplex PCR. The data contain 390,000 or so clones, 80% to 90% of them seen just once; the ten biggest clones take up 10%. This CDR3 has 16 residues. V shed 3 bases, J shed 1 base, and the junction held 5 bases outside the gene matches. Per the germline V gene, CDR1 is MNHEY and CDR2 is SVGEGT. Sequencing was performed on peripheral blood. This TCR derives from a woman younger than 45 with COVID-19, enrolled during active disease. V is TRBV6-2 or TRBV6-3 and J is TRBJ2-3; 9 nucleotides line up with TRBD2. CDR3 residues: CASSYPSSGGTDTQYF. The CDR3 nucleotides are TGTGCCAGCAGTTATCCCTCTAGCGGGGGCACAGATACGCAGTATTTT.